This passage covers 10 T cell receptor beta chains from one sample sequenced in a study of blood T cells in healthy people across ages. PCR was performed a second time for about 7 to 12 cycles using a sample-barcoded 5' primer and a J-beta primer mix. TCRdb re-called the 5' RACE reads through MiXCR, storing one row per CDR3 protein. The sample records under 2,000,000 distinct CDR3 sequences, approximately 50% being singletons. Input material: blood. Receptors were obtained from a woman in her forties in good health.

This chain joins TRBV7-6 and TRBJ2-1; D is undetermined. Germline V gene sequence: CDR1 SGHVS, CDR2 FNYEAQ. The CDR3 contains 16 residues. Trimming stripped 1 base from V and 4 bases from J, with 14 bases between. CDR3 protein: CASSLGVAQNYNEQFF. The CDR3 DNA sequence: TGTGCCAGCAGCTTAGGGGTGGCACAGAATTACAATGAGCAGTTCTTC.

The CDR3 bases are TGCAGCGCCGAAGGGACAGGGAACACTGAAGCTTTCTTT. This translates into CSAEGTGNTEAFF. The chain has TRBV29-1 and TRBJ1-1, with 8 bases matching TRBD1. The length of the CDR3 is 13 residues. CDR1 and CDR2 (germline): SQVTM, ANQGSEA. V dropped 7 bases and J dropped 1; count of bases not matched to a gene: 5.

CDR3 coding DNA: TGTGCCAGCAGCCAGGAGGGGAGCAGGGGCAATGGCTACACCTTC. Translation: CASSQEGSRGNGYTF. The genes are TRBV4-2 and TRBJ1-2; D possibly corresponds to TRBD1 (6 bases). The CDR3 is 15 amino acids. V shed 3 bases and J shed 6 bases, with 17 bases lying between them. CDR1 and CDR2 (germline): LGHNA, YNFKEQ.

This clonotype came up once. The chain is built from TRBV4-1 and TRBJ1-4; 7 bases agree with TRBD1. The ends lost 2 bases at V and 0 bases at J; junction bases unmatched: 9. The CDR3 totals 18 residues. CDR1 MGHRA and CDR2 YSYEKL come from the germline V gene. CDR3 nucleotides: TGCGCCAGCAGCCAACAGGGGAACAGGGGAGCAACTAATGAAAAACTGTTTTTT. It encodes CASSQQGNRGATNEKLFF.

The rearrangement uses TRBV10-3 and TRBJ2-3; weak D call: TRBD2 (5 bases). V lost 1 base and J 3 bases, leaving 11 bases between the germline ends. This CDR3 comprises 15 residues. Germline assignment: CDR1 ENHRY and CDR2 SYGVKD. Written as DNA, the CDR3 is TGTGCCATCAGTGAGTTCGGGGTTGGTACAGATACGCAGTATTTT. Its translation: CAISEFGVGTDTQYF.

This chain joins TRBV4-2 and TRBJ2-5; 7 bases align to TRBD1. Germline lookup yields CDR1 LGHNA and CDR2 YNFKEQ. The CDR3 spans 16 residues. V gave up 0 bases and J gave up 4 bases; unmatched junction bases: 8. DNA of the CDR3: TGTGCCAGCAGCCAAGAGAAGGGGGCATGGGGAGAGACCCAGTACTTC. Protein: CASSQEKGAWGETQYF.

The chain employs TRBV9 and TRBJ2-5; TRBD2 aligns across 9 bases. This CDR3 comprises 18 residues. V lost 0 bases to trimming and J lost 1 base; unmatched junction nucleotides: 10. Germline lookup yields CDR1 SGDLS and CDR2 YYNGEE. CDR3 protein: CASSVATGGLARQETQYF. CDR3 DNA: TGTGCCAGCAGCGTAGCTACAGGAGGACTAGCGCGCCAAGAGACCCAGTACTTC.

The rearrangement joins TRBV9 to TRBJ2-5; 12 bases match TRBD2. The V segment lost 3 bases and the J segment 11 bases; nucleotides outside the gene matches: 14. Per germline, CDR1 SGDLS and CDR2 YYNGEE. This CDR3 comprises 16 residues. In DNA form, the CDR3 reads TGTGCCAGCAGCGCTTCTAGCGGGGGGGGACTTAATGAGCAGTACTTC. This sequence encodes CASSASSGGGLNEQYF.

This chain connects TRBV28 to TRBJ1-4; no firm D call. Germline CDR1 reads MDHEN; CDR2 reads SYDVKM. This CDR3 contains 15 residues. Deletions cut 1 base from V and 4 bases from J, with 10 bases between. As DNA, the CDR3 is TGTGCCAGCAGTTTATTAGCGGAGAATAATGAAAAACTGTTTTTT. Protein sequence: CASSLLAENNEKLFF.

Only a few counts were recorded for this clonotype. V usage is TRBV6-6 and J usage is TRBJ1-4; tentative D call: TRBD1 (5 bases). V dropped 1 base and J dropped 7 bases, with 13 bases sitting between them. Germline CDR1 MNHNY, CDR2 SVGAGI (reference sequence). The CDR3 runs to 15 residues. CDR3 DNA: TGTGCCAGCAGTTACTTTCAGGGTCGGGGTGAAAAACTGTTTTTT. Protein product: CASSYFQGRGEKLFF.